The 26 T cell receptor beta chains reported below all come from one sample, sequenced in a study of blood T cell repertoires in COVID-19. The method was immunoSEQ multiplex PCR; TCRdb's version includes in-frame clones alone and lacks a portion of them. The table has 200,000 to 250,000 clones, over 70% seen once; the top ten hold around 7.3%. The sample comprised peripheral blood. The receptors stem from a woman between 65 and 79 years old with acute or convalescent COVID-19.

This clone was recorded a few times. V gene TRBV27 combines with J gene TRBJ1-4, with D possibly matching TRBD1 (5 bases). V was cut by 6 bases and J by 4 bases, with 18 bases left in between. This CDR3 comprises 16 residues. Germline values: CDR1 MNHEY, CDR2 SMNVEV (reference sequence). The CDR3 bases are TGTGCCAGCAGACAGGTGGGGGGGGGAATTAATGAAAAACTGTTTTTT. This codes for CASRQVGGGINEKLFF.

The table lists this clone with a few counts. The gene calls are TRBV4-1 and TRBJ2-5, with D perhaps TRBD1 (5 bases). The ends were cut back, 4 bases at V and 1 base at J, with 13 bases in the middle. Germline V lookup: CDR1 MGHRA, CDR2 YSYEKL. The CDR3 extends over 15 amino acids. CDR3: CASSPNGAPQETQYF. For the CDR3, the DNA is TGCGCCAGCAGCCCGAATGGGGCGCCCCAAGAGACCCAGTACTTC.

V and J are TRBV7-9 and TRBJ2-2; no reliable D call. The CDR3 sequence is 14 residues long. Per germline, CDR1 SEHNR and CDR2 FQNEAQ (reference sequence). V lost 2 bases and J lost 5, with 9 bases in between. The CDR3 DNA follows: TGTGCCAGCAGCTTACCCTCTCTTACCGGGGAGCTGTTTTTT. Its translation: CASSLPSLTGELFF.

The J gene is TRBJ2-3, the V gene TRBV6-5; TRBD2 aligns across 8 bases. CDR1 MNHEY and CDR2 SVGAGI come from the germline V gene. This CDR3 has 14 amino acids. V shed 10 bases, J shed 1 base, and the junction held 7 bases outside the gene matches. DNA of the CDR3: TGTGCCACCAAGCGGGGGCGGGGCACAGATACGCAGTATTTT. Translating gives CATKRGRGTDTQYF.

The chain is built from TRBV18 and TRBJ2-1, with 9 bases aligning to TRBD2. Germline CDR1 is KGHSH and CDR2 is LQKENI. V gave up 0 bases and J gave up 7 bases; unmatched junction bases: 7. The CDR3 is 16 residues long. Written as DNA, the CDR3 is TGTGCCAGCTCACCACCGACGCGGGGGGGCTGGAATGAGCAGTTCTTC. The encoded protein is CASSPPTRGGWNEQFF.

The J gene is TRBJ2-7, the V gene TRBV7-9; D is perhaps TRBD1 (5 bases). The V and J ends lost 4 bases and 11 bases respectively, with 15 bases between them. The CDR3 sequence is 12 residues long. Germline V gene lookup returns CDR1 SEHNR and CDR2 FQNEAQ (reference sequence). The CDR3 loop reads CASSSTGTREYF. For the CDR3, the DNA is TGTGCCAGCAGCTCCACAGGAACCCGAGAGTACTTC.

This clone has only one observation. The chain uses TRBV4-3 and TRBJ2-6; D not certain. Germline V gene sequence: CDR1 LGHNA, CDR2 YSLEER. The V gene lost 4 bases and the J gene lost 0 bases, with 7 bases spanning the gap. The CDR3 runs to 15 residues. The CDR3 sequence: CASSLDFSGANVLTF. CDR3 sequence (DNA): TGCGCCAGCAGCCTTGACTTCTCTGGGGCCAACGTCCTGACTTTC.

The chain employs TRBV13 and TRBJ2-2; 14 bases agree with TRBD2. The V gene end was trimmed by 5 bases and the J gene end by 7 bases; junction bases not matched to a gene: 15. CDR1 is PRHDT and CDR2 is FYEKMQ in the germline V gene (reference sequence). This CDR3 has 19 residues. CDR3 protein: CASSRRTKTSGGAHGELFF. Written as DNA, the CDR3 is TGTGCCAGCAGCCGACGGACCAAGACTAGCGGGGGGGCTCACGGGGAGCTGTTTTTT.

This chain joins TRBV28 and TRBJ2-7; possibly TRBD2 for D (5 bases). V was pared by 6 bases and J by 6 bases, with 12 bases between. The CDR3 runs to 12 residues. The germline CDR1 and CDR2 sequences are MDHEN and SYDVKM. CDR3 loop: CASRTFGLEQYF. CDR3 nucleotide sequence: TGTGCCAGCAGGACTTTTGGACTCGAGCAGTACTTC.

This chain joins TRBV7-2 and TRBJ2-1; D gene ambiguous. The CDR3 contains 13 residues. The V gene's germline CDR1 is SGHTA and CDR2 FQGNSA. V was trimmed by 4 bases and J by 12 bases, leaving 16 bases between them. In nucleotides, the CDR3 is TGTGCCAGCAGCTACGAATTAGAATACTTGCAGTTCTTC. It encodes CASSYELEYLQFF.

This chain uses TRBV7-2 with TRBJ2-1, with 7 bases matching TRBD1. Germline V gene lookup returns CDR1 SGHTA and CDR2 FQGNSA. The trim removed 3 bases at V and 7 bases at J, leaving 3 bases unmatched. The CDR3 covers 13 residues. CDR3 nucleotides: TGTGCCAGCAGCTTTGACAGGGCAAATGAGCAGTTCTTC. It encodes CASSFDRANEQFF.

The chain links TRBV10-1 to TRBJ1-6; 8 bases line up with TRBD1. V gave up 6 bases and J gave up 7 bases; unmatched junction bases: 5. This CDR3 has 14 residues. Germline V gene data show CDR1 as WNHNN and CDR2 as SYGVQD (reference sequence). The CDR3 nucleotides are TGCGCCAGCAGCTTGGACAGGGAGAATTCACCCCTCCACTTT. It specifies CASSLDRENSPLHF.

The chain links TRBV5-1 to TRBJ2-4; 12 bases are a match to TRBD1. CDR1 and CDR2 from the germline V gene are SGHRS and YFSETQ. This CDR3 spans 14 amino acids. J gave up 12 bases and V 4 bases, and 8 bases lay outside the gene matches. Here the CDR3 reads CASSPGTGGDSQYF. CDR3 DNA sequence: TGCGCCAGCAGCCCCGGGACAGGGGGCGATAGTCAGTACTTC.

The rearrangement joins TRBV5-4 to TRBJ1-6; a weak D match, TRBD1 (6 bases). V lost 4 bases, J lost 8 bases, and 13 bases lay in between. The germline gives CDR1 SGHNT, CDR2 YYREEE (reference sequence). The CDR3 has 14 residues. CDR3 region: CASSVGSGDSPLHF. DNA of the CDR3: TGTGCCAGCAGCGTGGGGTCAGGGGATTCACCCCTCCACTTT. Looking up the rest from reference TRBV5-4 and TRBJ1-6 gives the full variable domain: ETGVTQSPTHLIKTRGQQVTLRCSSQSGHNTVSWYQQALGQGPQFIFQYYREEENGRGNFPPRFSGLQFPNYSSELNVNALELDDSALYLCASSVGSGDSPLHFGNGTRLTVT.

V and J are TRBV2 and TRBJ1-3; D unresolved. Per germline, CDR1 SNHLY and CDR2 FYNNEI. This CDR3 region has 13 residues. V lost 6 bases, J lost 2 bases, and 8 bases lay in between. The DNA for the CDR3 is TGTGCCAGCAGGATGGGCCCTGGAAACACCATATATTTT. This codes for CASRMGPGNTIYF.

The chain recombines TRBV7-2 with TRBJ1-2, with 8 bases lining up with TRBD1. J lost 8 bases, V lost 5 bases, and 10 bases had no gene match. Germline values: CDR1 SGHTA, CDR2 FQGNSA. The CDR3 spans 14 residues. Here the CDR3 DNA reads TGTGCCAGCAGCGATCAGGGGGCCGTTATAGGCTACACCTTC. Residues: CASSDQGAVIGYTF.

The chain uses TRBV24-1 and TRBJ2-5; 11 bases fit TRBD2. This CDR3 has 17 residues. V shed 4 bases, J shed 5 bases, and the junction held 11 bases outside the gene matches. Germline loops: CDR1 KGHDR, CDR2 SFDVKD. The CDR3 DNA reads as TGTGCCACCAGTGACCCCGGGGTAGCGGGGGGGCGGGAGACCCAGTACTTC. Translating it yields CATSDPGVAGGRETQYF.

The J gene is TRBJ2-2, the V gene TRBV18; the D gene is possibly TRBD1 (5 bases). The ends were cut back, 0 bases at V and 5 bases at J, with 13 bases in the middle. The CDR3 contains 16 residues. Germline CDR1 and CDR2: KGHSH and LQKENI. As DNA, the CDR3 is TGTGCCAGCTCACCACCTATACAGGCCTCAACCGGGGAGCTGTTTTTT. This translates into CASSPPIQASTGELFF.

This rearrangement joins TRBV7-8 to TRBJ1-1; perhaps TRBD1 as D (6 bases). Trimming stripped 4 bases from V and 1 base from J, with 7 bases between. Germline CDR1 SGHVS, CDR2 FQNEAQ. The CDR3 sequence is 13 residues long. CDR3 protein: CASSSDRNTEAFF. The DNA of the CDR3 is TGTGCCAGCAGCTCGGACAGGAACACTGAAGCTTTCTTT.

This clone was counted a single time. As DNA, the CDR3 is TGTGCCAGCAGTCTGGGACGCAGGGGCGGTAATGAAGCTTTCTTT. Its translation: CASSLGRRGGNEAFF. The rearrangement links TRBV28 to TRBJ1-1, with a possible D match to TRBD1 (6 bases). The V end lost 5 bases, the J end lost 7 bases, and 20 bases lay between the germline ends. The CDR3 is 15 amino acids. CDR1 is MDHEN, CDR2 SYDVKM, per germline.

This clone was picked up a small number of times. The chain has TRBV7-2 and TRBJ2-6; maybe TRBD2 (5 bases). Germline V gene lookup returns CDR1 SGHTA and CDR2 FQGNSA. There are 16 residues in the CDR3. With 3 bases removed from V and 0 bases from J, the gap between germline ends came to 9 bases. CDR3 region: CASSLTTTSGANVLTF. The CDR3 nucleotides are TGTGCCAGCAGCTTGACGACTACCTCTGGGGCCAACGTCCTGACTTTC.

This clone was seen a handful of times. This sequence joins TRBV6-1 and TRBJ1-2, with 8 positions matching TRBD1. Germline CDR1 is MNHNS and CDR2 is SASEGT. The CDR3 is made up of 14 amino acids. Trimming at V came to 2 bases and at J to 7 bases, leaving 6 bases not matched to a gene. This CDR3 reads CASSELGQGRGYTF. As DNA, the CDR3 is TGTGCCAGCAGTGAATTAGGACAGGGTCGTGGCTACACCTTC.

The chain carries TRBV5-8 and TRBJ2-5, with TRBD2 as a possible D gene (5 bases). Per the germline V gene, CDR1 is SGHTS and CDR2 is YDEGEE. The CDR3 length is 15 residues. V was clipped by 4 bases and J by 4 bases, with 17 bases between them. DNA of the CDR3: TGTGCCAGCAGCCCGCAAGAGGGATTTGGAGAGACCCAGTACTTC. Translating gives CASSPQEGFGETQYF.

The chain couples TRBV6-5 to TRBJ2-7; D might be TRBD2 (6 bases). CDR1 is MNHEY and CDR2 is SVGAGI in the germline V gene. This CDR3 has 13 residues. The V end lost 7 bases, the J end lost 7 bases, and 17 bases lay between the germline ends. The DNA of the CDR3 is TGTGCCAGCACCCCGGGGGATTCAAGAGAGCAGTACTTC. Its protein product is CASTPGDSREQYF.

This clone showed up just a few times. The V call is TRBV6-5, the J call TRBJ1-1; 9 bases align to TRBD1. Germline-derived CDR1 and CDR2 are MNHEY and SVGAGI. The CDR3 length is 14 residues. Trimming cost V 0 bases and J 9 bases; bases outside gene matches: 5. As DNA, the CDR3 is TGTGCCAGCAGTTACTCGGGACAGGGAACTAAAGCTTTCTTT. Its protein is CASSYSGQGTKAFF.

This chain joins TRBV4-1 and TRBJ2-7; 7 bases match TRBD2. CDR3 size: 13 residues. Germline CDR1 and CDR2: MGHRA and YSYEKL. The J segment lost 6 bases and the V segment lost 5 bases, leaving 7 bases of the junction unmatched. In DNA, the CDR3 is TGCGCCAGCAGCTTAACCGGACTAGTCGAGCAGTACTTC. Protein sequence: CASSLTGLVEQYF.